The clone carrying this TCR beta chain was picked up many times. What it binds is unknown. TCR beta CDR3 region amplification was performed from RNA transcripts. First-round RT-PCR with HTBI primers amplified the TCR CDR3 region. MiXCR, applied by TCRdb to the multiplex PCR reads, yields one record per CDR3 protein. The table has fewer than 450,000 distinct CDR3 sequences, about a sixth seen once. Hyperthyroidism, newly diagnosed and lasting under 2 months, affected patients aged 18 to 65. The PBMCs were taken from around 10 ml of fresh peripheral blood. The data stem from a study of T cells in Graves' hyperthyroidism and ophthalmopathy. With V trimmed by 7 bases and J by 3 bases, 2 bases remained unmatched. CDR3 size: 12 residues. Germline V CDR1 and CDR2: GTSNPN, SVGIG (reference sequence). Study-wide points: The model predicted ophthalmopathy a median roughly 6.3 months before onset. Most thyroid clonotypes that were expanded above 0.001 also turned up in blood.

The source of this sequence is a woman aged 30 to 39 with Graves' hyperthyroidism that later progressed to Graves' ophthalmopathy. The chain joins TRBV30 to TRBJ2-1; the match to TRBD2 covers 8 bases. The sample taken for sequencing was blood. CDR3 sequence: CASSGSYNEQFF. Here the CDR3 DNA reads TGTGCCTCGAGCGGGAGCTACAATGAGCAGTTCTTC.